These 9 T cell receptor beta chains were sequenced from one sample in a study of blood T cell repertoires in COVID-19. Generated by immunoSEQ multiplex PCR, the TCRdb table keeps only in-frame clones and is missing some. The repertoire includes some 180,000 clones, around four fifths of them detected once, and roughly 18% sits in the top ten. Sequenced sample: peripheral blood. These receptors were collected from a woman aged 70-85 years who had recovered from COVID-19.

V is TRBV29-1 and J is TRBJ2-2; a weak D match, TRBD2 (7 bases). The ends were cut back, 0 bases at V and 5 bases at J, with 16 bases in the middle. The CDR3 spans 16 residues. Germline-derived CDR1 and CDR2 are SQVTM and ANQGSEA. The CDR3 loop is CSVEDWGGLGTGELFF. The CDR3 bases are TGCAGCGTTGAAGATTGGGGGGGGCTGGGGACCGGGGAGCTGTTTTTT.

The chain employs TRBV27 and TRBJ2-1; 10 nucleotides line up with TRBD2. CDR3 size: 17 residues. Unmatched junction bases numbered 15, after V lost 6 bases and J lost 7 bases. From germline, CDR1 is MNHEY and CDR2 SMNVEV (reference sequence). CDR3 DNA: TGTGCCAGCAGAACCAAACCCCGACTAGCGGGCTGGAATGAGCAGTTCTTC. Translation gives CASRTKPRLAGWNEQFF.

This chain links TRBV5-5 with TRBJ2-3, with TRBD1 as a possible D gene (8 bases). From germline, CDR1 is SGHKS and CDR2 YYEKEE (reference sequence). The CDR3 is 16 residues long. The ends were cut back, 4 bases at V and 3 bases at J, with 18 bases in the middle. CDR3 bases: TGTGCCAGCAGCCCAGGGGGCGGGGGCTTTACAGATACGCAGTATTTT. Translating gives CASSPGGGGFTDTQYF.

The chain carries TRBV5-1 and TRBJ2-5; 7 bases agree with TRBD2. This CDR3 has 15 residues. Germline assignment: CDR1 SGHRS and CDR2 YFSETQ. Trimming cost V 3 bases and J 4 bases; bases outside gene matches: 9. CDR3 sequence reads: CASSWEGRGVETQYF. Written as DNA, the CDR3 is TGCGCCAGCAGCTGGGAGGGACGAGGGGTAGAGACCCAGTACTTC.

V usage is TRBV10-3 and J usage is TRBJ2-1; D gene uncertain. From germline, CDR1 is ENHRY and CDR2 SYGVKD. The CDR3 spans 14 residues. V lost 4 bases and J lost 5, with 12 bases in between. CDR3 protein: CAISGRTVHNEQFF. The DNA for the CDR3 is TGTGCCATCAGTGGTCGCACGGTCCACAATGAGCAGTTCTTC.

The chain employs TRBV12-1 and TRBJ2-3; the table's D call, TRBD1, has no DNA check behind it. TRBV12-1 is reported as a pseudogene. The CDR3 has 14 amino acids. CDR3 sequence reads: CASSFAQGGDTQYF. The CDR3 nucleotides are TGTGCCAGCAGCTTTGCACAGGGGGGCGATACGCAGTATTTT.

CDR3 region: CASSQRTSGPYEQYF. For the CDR3, the DNA is TGCGCCAGCAGCCAGCGGACTAGCGGCCCCTACGAGCAGTACTTC. The chain recombines TRBV4-3 with TRBJ2-7; 10 positions agree with TRBD2. The germline V gene has CDR1 LGHNA and CDR2 YSLEER. The V and J ends lost 3 bases and 2 bases, in that order; junction bases with no gene match: 4. The CDR3 is made up of 15 amino acids.

The chain links TRBV13 to TRBJ1-2, with D unresolved. Trimming shortened V by 0 bases and J by 5 bases, and 4 bases separated the two germline ends. The V gene's germline CDR1 is PRHDT and CDR2 FYEKMQ (reference sequence). CDR3 size: 12 residues. The CDR3 protein is CASSLGRYGYTF. DNA of the CDR3: TGTGCCAGCAGCTTAGGCAGGTATGGCTACACCTTC.

The chain joins TRBV7-2 to TRBJ1-6, with TRBD1 as a possible D gene (6 bases). This CDR3 comprises 15 residues. V was cut by 5 bases and J by 7 bases, with 15 bases left in between. The V gene's germline CDR1 is SGHTA and CDR2 FQGNSA. The DNA of the CDR3 is TGTGCCAGCAGCATTCAGACAGGAGACAATTCACCCCTCCACTTT. Residues: CASSIQTGDNSPLHF.